This T cell receptor beta chain emerged from a study of beta chain features in type 1 diabetes. Study-level points and caveats: Cells expressing TCR highly could be over-represented by cDNA sequencing. Shortening that was moderate but significant affected the TCRB CDR3s of Type 1 diabetes patients in all four CD4+ subsets.

CDR1 and CDR2 from the germline V gene are SGHTA and FQGNSA. The J segment lost 0 bases and the V segment lost 4 bases, leaving 10 bases of the junction unmatched. The CDR3 runs to 18 residues. The entirety of the isolated RNA underwent reverse transcription, so expressed TCRB transcripts were sequenced. TCRdb's copy holds only in-frame clones and misses some; the assay was immunoSEQ multiplex PCR. The repertoire includes about 270,000 clones, around 15% of them detected once, and approximately 0.015% sits in the top ten. To note about this clone: Its specificity is unknown.

The TCR comes from a man aged 25-45 years with type 1 diabetes. This chain connects TRBV7-2 to TRBJ2-7, with 12 bases fitting TRBD2. The sample was naive CD4+ T cells from blood. The CDR3 DNA follows: TGTGCCAGCAGCTCCAAACCCCCGACTAGCGGGAGCTCCTACGAGCAGTACTTC. It encodes CASSSKPPTSGSSYEQYF.